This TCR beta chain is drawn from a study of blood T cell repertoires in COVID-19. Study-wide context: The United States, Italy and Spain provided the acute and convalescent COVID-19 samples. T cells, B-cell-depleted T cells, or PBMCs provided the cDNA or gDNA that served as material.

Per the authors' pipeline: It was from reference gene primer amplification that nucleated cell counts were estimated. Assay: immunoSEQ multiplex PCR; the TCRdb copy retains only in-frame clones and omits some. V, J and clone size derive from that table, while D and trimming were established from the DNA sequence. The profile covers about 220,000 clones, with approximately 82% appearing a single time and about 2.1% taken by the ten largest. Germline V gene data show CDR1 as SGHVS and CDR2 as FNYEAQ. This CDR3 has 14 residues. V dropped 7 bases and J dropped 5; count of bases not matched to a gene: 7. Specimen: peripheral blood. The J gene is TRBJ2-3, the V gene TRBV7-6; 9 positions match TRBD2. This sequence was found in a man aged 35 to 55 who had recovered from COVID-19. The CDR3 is CASTNSGRKDTQYF. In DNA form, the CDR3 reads TGTGCCAGCACGAATAGCGGGAGAAAAGATACGCAGTATTTT. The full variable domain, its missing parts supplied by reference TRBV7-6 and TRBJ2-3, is GAGVSQSPRYKVTKRGQDVALRCDPISGHVSLYWYRQALGQGPEFLTYFNYEAQQDKSGLPNDRFSAERPEGSISTLTIQRTEQRDSAMYRCASTNSGRKDTQYFGPGTRLTVL.